What follows are 18 T cell receptor beta chains derived from one specimen sequenced in a study of shared clonotypes between healthy human individuals. The assay was immunoSEQ multiplex PCR, and TCRdb's table has in-frame clones only and misses some. The table records 400,000 to 600,000 clones, approximately 95% of them present only once. Sequencing was performed on naive CD4+ T cells sorted from blood. The subset: CD45RA+ positively selected. The receptors here all came from a woman aged 25-40 years in good health.

This chain joins TRBV4-1 and TRBJ2-5; 8 bases fit TRBD2. Gene TRBJ2-7 matches the end of the DNA better, so the J call may be wrong. The germline gives CDR1 MGHRA, CDR2 YSYEKL. This CDR3 is 16 amino acids long. The CDR3 is CASSLNVRGVEYEQYF. Here the CDR3 DNA reads TGCGCCAGCAGCCTCAACGTGCGGGGGGTAGAGTACGAGCAGTACTTC.

The J gene is TRBJ2-7, the V gene TRBV18; 10 nucleotides match TRBD2. This CDR3 region has 16 residues. Germline V gives CDR1 KGHSH, CDR2 LQKENI. V was pared by 4 bases and J by 0 bases, with 6 bases of the junction left unmatched. The CDR3 DNA reads TGTGCCAGCTCACTTGGAGCGGGAGGGAGCTCCTACGAGCAGTACTTC. This gives the protein CASSLGAGGSSYEQYF. Supplemented by reference TRBV18 and TRBJ2-7, the full variable domain reads NAGVMQNPRHLVRRRGQEARLRCSPMKGHSHVYWYRQLPEEGLKFMVYLQKENIIDESGMPKERFSAEFPKEGPSILRIQQVVRGDSAAYFCASSLGAGGSSYEQYFGPGTRLTVT.

V is TRBV6-6 and J is TRBJ1-5; the D gene is possibly TRBD1 (6 bases). The ends were cut back, 7 bases at V and 3 bases at J, with 10 bases in the middle. Germline V gene lookup returns CDR1 MNHNY and CDR2 SVGAGI (reference sequence). The CDR3 has 13 amino acids. The CDR3 is CASTGDTNQPQHF. As DNA, the CDR3 is TGTGCCAGCACGGGGGACACCAATCAGCCCCAGCATTTT.

This clone was seen once. This sample includes further DNA sequences coding for the same CDR3. This chain connects TRBV5-1 to TRBJ2-7, with 8 positions matching TRBD1. This CDR3 is 14 amino acids long. V lost 0 bases and J lost 2; bases outside the gene matches: 1. CDR1 is SGHRS and CDR2 is YFSETQ in the germline V gene. The CDR3 loop is CASSLGDRPYEQYF. Written as DNA, the CDR3 is TGCGCCAGCAGCTTGGGGGACAGGCCCTACGAGCAGTACTTC. The full variable domain, with the rest looked up from reference TRBV5-1 and TRBJ2-7, is KAGVTQTPRYLIKTRGQQVTLSCSPISGHRSVSWYQQTPGQGLQFLFEYFSETQRNKGNFPGRFSGRQFSNSRSEMNVSTLELGDSALYLCASSLGDRPYEQYFGPGTRLTVT.

The genes are TRBV28 and TRBJ1-2, with TRBD1 as a possible D gene (6 bases). The CDR3 has 13 residues. The V end was cut by 2 bases, the J end by 3 bases, with 7 bases between. Germline CDR1 reads MDHEN; CDR2 reads SYDVKM. CDR3 amino acids: CASSLEGDYGYTF. The CDR3 bases are TGTGCCAGCAGTTTAGAGGGGGACTATGGCTACACCTTC.

The gene calls are TRBV19 and TRBJ1-2; possible D gene TRBD1, 6 bases. The CDR3 has 12 residues. Germline CDR1 is LNHDA and CDR2 is SQIVND (reference sequence). The V end was cut by 7 bases, the J end by 4 bases, with 10 bases between. CDR3 region: CASITGSYGYTF. The DNA for the CDR3 is TGTGCCAGTATCACAGGGAGCTATGGCTACACCTTC.

The genes are TRBV19 and TRBJ2-5, with 9 bases identical to TRBD1. CDR1 is LNHDA and CDR2 is SQIVND in the germline V gene (reference sequence). This CDR3 is 15 amino acids long. The V gene end was trimmed by 5 bases and the J gene end by 2 bases; junction bases not matched to a gene: 6. The CDR3 DNA reads as TGTGCCAGTAGTTGGGAGGACAGGGGTCAAGAGACCCAGTACTTC. Translated: CASSWEDRGQETQYF.

V gene TRBV5-5 combines with J gene TRBJ2-3; no firm D call. CDR3 length: 15 residues. Germline lookup yields CDR1 SGHKS and CDR2 YYEKEE (reference sequence). Trimming took 2 bases from V and 0 from J, leaving 10 bases between them. This CDR3 is CASSLGIPSTDTQYF. The CDR3 DNA reads as TGTGCCAGCAGCTTAGGAATACCTAGCACAGATACGCAGTATTTT.

This clone was found once. At the DNA level, this CDR3 is encoded by other sequences in the same sample as well. The V and J genes are TRBV7-9 and TRBJ2-1, with a tentative D call TRBD2 (5 bases). The CDR3 sequence is 13 residues long. Trimming took off 5 bases at V and 3 bases at J, with 8 bases between the two ends. The germline V gene encodes CDR1 SEHNR and CDR2 FQNEAQ (reference sequence). CDR3 loop: CASSPSSYNEQFF. The CDR3 coding sequence is TGTGCCAGCAGCCCTAGCAGCTACAATGAGCAGTTCTTC.

This clone was counted once. This chain joins TRBV5-1 and TRBJ1-5; D unclear. The CDR3 length is 13 residues. The V end was cut by 3 bases, the J end by 7 bases, with 11 bases between. Germline V gives CDR1 SGHRS, CDR2 YFSETQ. The chain's CDR3 is CASSYDPGQPQHF. DNA of the CDR3: TGCGCCAGCAGCTATGACCCCGGACAGCCCCAGCATTTT.

Only one count was recorded for this clone. The rearrangement links TRBV28 to TRBJ2-3; D is unresolved. CDR3 length: 13 residues. Trimming removed 8 bases from V and 3 bases from J, with 12 bases in between. The germline V gene has CDR1 MDHEN and CDR2 SYDVKM. The CDR3 protein is CASYQQDTDTQYF. For the CDR3, the DNA is TGTGCCAGCTATCAGCAGGATACAGATACGCAGTATTTT.

The chain is built from TRBV28 and TRBJ2-5, with 12 bases that match TRBD2. The CDR3 has 15 residues. The germline V gene has CDR1 MDHEN and CDR2 SYDVKM. J lost 5 bases, V lost 4 bases, and 5 bases had no gene match. Here the CDR3 DNA reads TGTGCCAGCAGTTCGGGACTAGCGGGTTCGGAGACCCAGTACTTC. Encoded protein: CASSSGLAGSETQYF.

The V call is TRBV28, the J call TRBJ2-3; D might be TRBD1 (5 bases). Trimming pared 5 bases from V and 2 bases from J, leaving 8 bases between. This CDR3 spans 13 amino acids. Germline V gene sequence: CDR1 MDHEN, CDR2 SYDVKM. CDR3 DNA: TGTGCCAGCAGTCGACAGATCACAGATACGCAGTATTTT. This gives the protein CASSRQITDTQYF.

The chain links TRBV29-1 to TRBJ2-5; possibly TRBD2 for D (7 bases). The CDR3 is made up of 14 amino acids. V shed 5 bases and J shed 1 base, with 14 bases lying between them. Germline CDR1 reads SQVTM; CDR2 reads ANQGSEA. The CDR3 loop is CSVTRGGPQETQYF. In DNA form, the CDR3 reads TGCAGCGTTACCAGGGGAGGGCCCCAAGAGACCCAGTACTTC.

This clone was observed a few times. The rearrangement links TRBV6-5 to TRBJ1-1; no reliable D call. V shed 4 bases and J shed 0 bases, with 6 bases lying between them. The CDR3 has 13 amino acids. Germline-derived CDR1 and CDR2 are MNHEY and SVGAGI. Written as DNA, the CDR3 is TGTGCCAGCAGTTTGCAGGTGAACACTGAAGCTTTCTTT. Residues: CASSLQVNTEAFF.

CDR3 coding DNA: TGCAGTGTGGGGCGCGGTGGCTACACCTTC. It is translated as CSVGRGGYTF. This chain uses TRBV20-1 with TRBJ1-2; D is perhaps TRBD1 (5 bases). The CDR3 length is 10 residues. CDR1 is DFQATT and CDR2 is SNEGSKA in the germline V gene (reference sequence). V dropped 7 bases and J dropped 7 bases, with 10 bases sitting between them.

J is TRBJ1-1 and V is TRBV29-1; the D gene is possibly TRBD1 (6 bases). CDR1 and CDR2 (germline): SQVTM, ANQGSEA. Trimming cost V 4 bases and J 7 bases, with 16 bases left between them. The CDR3 is made up of 13 amino acids. CDR3 nucleotides: TGCAGCGTTGCAAGGGGAGAGACAGGTGAAGCTTTCTTT. Encoded protein: CSVARGETGEAFF.

This clone has only one observation. This sequence joins TRBV28 and TRBJ1-5; D remains ambiguous. The germline V gene has CDR1 MDHEN and CDR2 SYDVKM. CDR3 size: 14 residues. V was shortened by 2 bases and J by 4 bases, with 9 bases between the two germline ends. The CDR3 is CASSLGRKNQPQHF. CDR3 coding DNA: TGTGCCAGCAGTTTAGGTCGGAAAAATCAGCCCCAGCATTTT.